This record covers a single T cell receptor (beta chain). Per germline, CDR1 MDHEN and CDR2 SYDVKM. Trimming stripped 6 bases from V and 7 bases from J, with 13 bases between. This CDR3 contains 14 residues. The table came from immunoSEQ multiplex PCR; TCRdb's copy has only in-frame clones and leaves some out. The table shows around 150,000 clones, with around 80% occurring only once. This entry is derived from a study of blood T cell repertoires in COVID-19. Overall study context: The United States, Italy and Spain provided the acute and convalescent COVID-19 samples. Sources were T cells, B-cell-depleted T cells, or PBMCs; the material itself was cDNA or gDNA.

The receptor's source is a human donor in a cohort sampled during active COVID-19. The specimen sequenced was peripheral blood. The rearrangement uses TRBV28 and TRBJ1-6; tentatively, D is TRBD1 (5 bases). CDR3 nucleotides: TGTGCCAGCAGACCGGGACTGACAAATTCACCCCTCCACTTT. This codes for CASRPGLTNSPLHF.